This T cell receptor (beta chain) is drawn from a study of blood T cell repertoires in COVID-19 (dated by TCRdb to the early 2020s). Regarding the complete study: The collaborator samples originated in the United States, Italy and Spain and spanned the acute and convalescent phases of COVID-19. Samples were obtained from the ongoing ImmuneRACE study (first 160 participants) and from 1,000 to 1,500 subjects provided by 6 global collaborators. The material from the prospective study consisted of cDNA or gDNA derived from T cells, B-cell-depleted T cells, or PBMCs. The sample metadata nearly always contained a de-identified subject ID, COVID-19 status, age in years and sex. HLA class I and class II types, where available, came from metadata supplied by the sample provider rather than from assay-based typing. The repertoires were made available in a free public database intended to serve as a resource for research on the immune response to SARS-CoV-2. Subjects who had been exposed to COVID-19, were actively infected with it, or had recovered from it provided the deeply sampled blood TCRbeta repertoires that made up the dataset.

Ends trimmed: V by 3 bases, J by 1 base; bases unmatched to a gene: 2. From the germline V gene, CDR1 is KGHSH and CDR2 is LQKENI. From the cysteine up to the phenylalanine, the CDR3 has a length of 15 residues. The CDR3 DNA has 45 bases and is translated from base 1. Overall study results and their limits: How much clinical and demographic metadata was included differed by source and by participant, and the metadata was provided uncurated.

Whole blood was collected in K2EDTA tubes by collaborating institutions according to the institutions' own protocols. Collaborator samples were shipped for TCRbeta analysis as frozen whole blood, isolated PBMCs, or DNA extracted from either sample type. Comments on this clone: No cognate antigen has been identified for it. Per-nucleotide qualities are absent, and no much larger clonotype sits a single base away.

TCRbeta CDR3 regions were amplified from genomic DNA by means of the immunoSEQ Assay, a bias-controlled multiplex PCR. For the original study's pipeline: Nucleated cell counts per sample were estimated from amplification of reference gene primers within the assay. To quantify the absolute abundance of each unique TCRbeta CDR3 rearrangement, sequence reads were collapsed and filtered. For each sample, productive Simpson clonality was calculated as the square root of Simpson's diversity index across productive rearrangements. Imported from immuneACCESS, the table was reduced by TCRdb to in-frame sequences with V and J called. These copies leave out some clones; in studies compared against another copy, an unresolved V gene accounts for under half, and the cause of the remainder is not known. V, J and clone size are taken as reported in that table, and D and trimming were inferred from the DNA itself. Recorded for this sample are fewer than 80,000 clones; roughly 90% of them occurred a single time. Together, the top ten hold about 16% of the sample.

This receptor was identified in a woman aged 80 or over with active or convalescent COVID-19. The rearranged chain carries TRBV18 and TRBJ1-5, and 8 junction bases match TRBD1. The sample taken for sequencing was peripheral blood. The encoded CDR3 is CASSPQGASNQPQHF. The sequence in DNA is TGTGCCAGCTCACCCCAGGGGGCGAGCAATCAGCCCCAGCATTTT. The CDR3 plus the reference TRBV18 and TRBJ1-5 genes for the other parts give the full variable domain: NAGVMQNPRHLVRRRGQEARLRCSPMKGHSHVYWYRQLPEEGLKFMVYLQKENIIDESGMPKERFSAEFPKEGPSILRIQQVVRGDSAAYFCASSPQGASNQPQHFGDGTRLSIL.